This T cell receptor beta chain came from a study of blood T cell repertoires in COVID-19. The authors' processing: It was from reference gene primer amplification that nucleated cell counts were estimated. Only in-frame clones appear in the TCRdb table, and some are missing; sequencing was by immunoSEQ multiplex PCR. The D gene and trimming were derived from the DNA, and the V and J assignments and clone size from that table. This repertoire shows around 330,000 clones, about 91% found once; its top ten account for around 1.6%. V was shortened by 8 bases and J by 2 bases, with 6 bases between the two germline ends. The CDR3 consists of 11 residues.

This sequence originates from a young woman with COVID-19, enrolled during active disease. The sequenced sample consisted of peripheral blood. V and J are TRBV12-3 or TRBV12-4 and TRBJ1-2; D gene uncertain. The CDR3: CASGKNYGYTF. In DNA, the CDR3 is TGTGCCAGCGGCAAGAACTATGGCTACACCTTC.